This T cell receptor (beta chain) comes out of a study of CD8 T cells in Susac syndrome. CDR1 and CDR2 from the germline V gene are DFQATT and SNEGSKA (reference sequence). The CDR3 spans 12 residues. Between the trimmed V and J ends, which lost 5 bases and 0 bases, there was a span of 6 bases. The recently defined diagnostic criteria for definite or probable disease were met by the Susac syndrome patients. Random hexamers were used to reverse transcribe an amount of about 0.5 to 1 ug RNA. TCRdb used MiXCR to reprocess the immunoSEQ multiplex PCR reads, holding one entry per CDR3 protein. The table has about 120,000 distinct CDR3 sequences, over 95% seen once.

The receptor's source is a human donor with Susac syndrome. Material: CD4+ T cells from PBMCs. The chain links TRBV20-1 to TRBJ2-3; D gene ambiguous. In DNA form, the CDR3 reads TGCAGTGCTCCGGGTAGCACAGATACGCAGTATTTT. Its translation: CSAPGSTDTQYF.